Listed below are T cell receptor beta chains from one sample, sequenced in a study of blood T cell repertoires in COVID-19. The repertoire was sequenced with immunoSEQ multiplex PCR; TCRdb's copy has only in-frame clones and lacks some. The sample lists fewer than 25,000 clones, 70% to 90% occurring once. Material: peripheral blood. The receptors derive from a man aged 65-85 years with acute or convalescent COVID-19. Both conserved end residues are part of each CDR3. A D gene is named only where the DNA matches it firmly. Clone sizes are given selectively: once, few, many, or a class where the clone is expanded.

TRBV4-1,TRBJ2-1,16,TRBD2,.,CASSKMGLAGDNEQFF,TGCGCCAGCAGCAAAATGGGACTAGCGGGGGACAATGAGCAGTTCTTC
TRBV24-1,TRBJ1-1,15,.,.,CATSPGVGWNTEAFF,TGTGCCACCAGTCCAGGGGTAGGGTGGAACACTGAAGCTTTCTTT
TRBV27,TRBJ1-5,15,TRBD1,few,CASSQYRGMGQPQHF,TGTGCCAGCAGTCAGTACAGGGGGATGGGGCAGCCCCAGCATTTT
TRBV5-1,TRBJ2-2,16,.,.,CASGWGIDSDTGELFF,TGCGCCAGCGGTTGGGGAATCGACAGCGACACCGGGGAGCTGTTTTTT
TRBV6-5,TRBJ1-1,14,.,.,CASSYGDIRVEAFF,TGTGCCAGCAGTTACGGGGACATTAGGGTTGAAGCTTTCTTT
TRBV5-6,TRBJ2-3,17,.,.,CASSFSLRGGGADTQYF,TGTGCCAGCAGCTTTTCCCTCAGAGGTGGCGGGGCGGATACGCAGTATTTT
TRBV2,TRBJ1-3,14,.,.,CASRKDSSGNTIYF,TGTGCCAGCAGAAAAGACAGCTCTGGAAACACCATATATTTT
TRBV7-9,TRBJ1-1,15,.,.,CASSLVGRERTEAFF,TGTGCCAGCAGCTTAGTAGGCAGGGAAAGGACTGAAGCTTTCTTT
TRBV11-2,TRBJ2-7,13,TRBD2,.,CASSRDYLYEQYF,TGTGCCAGCAGCCGGGACTATCTCTACGAGCAGTACTTC
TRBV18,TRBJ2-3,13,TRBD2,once,CATSGGAGDTQYF,TGTGCCACCAGCGGGGGGGCCGGAGATACGCAGTATTTT
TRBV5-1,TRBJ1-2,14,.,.,CASSLEGDPRGYTF,TGCGCCAGCAGCCTCGAGGGGGATCCCCGGGGCTACACCTTC
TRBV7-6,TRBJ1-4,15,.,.,CASSLGGGRAEKLFF,TGTGCCAGCAGCTTAGGGGGGGGGAGAGCTGAAAAACTGTTTTTT
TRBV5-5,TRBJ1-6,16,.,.,CASRRAVGVYNSPLHF,TGTGCCAGCAGGAGGGCAGTCGGGGTCTATAATTCACCCCTCCACTTT
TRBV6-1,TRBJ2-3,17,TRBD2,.,CASSEAGTSLSTDTQYF,TGTGCCAGCAGTGAAGCCGGGACTAGTCTTTCCACAGATACGCAGTATTTT
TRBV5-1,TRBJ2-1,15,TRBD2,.,CASRYLAGSPDEQFF,TGCGCCAGCAGGTATCTAGCGGGATCCCCGGATGAGCAGTTCTTC
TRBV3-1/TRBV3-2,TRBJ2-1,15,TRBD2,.,CASRPSGSAVNEQFF,TGTGCCAGCAGGCCTAGCGGATCGGCAGTGAATGAGCAGTTCTTC
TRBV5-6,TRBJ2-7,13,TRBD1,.,CASSVGQIYEQYF,TGTGCCAGCAGCGTGGGACAGATCTACGAGCAGTACTTC
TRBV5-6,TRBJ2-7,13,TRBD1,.,CASSLGTGSEQYF,TGTGCCAGCAGCTTGGGGACAGGGAGCGAGCAGTACTTC
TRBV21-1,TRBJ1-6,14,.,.,CASESGSYNSPLHF,TGTGCCAGCGAGAGTGGTAGCTATAATTCACCCCTCCACTTT
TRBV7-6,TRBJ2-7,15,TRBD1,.,CASSNLGTGSNEQYF,TGTGCCAGCAGCAATCTCGGGACAGGCTCCAACGAGCAGTACTTC
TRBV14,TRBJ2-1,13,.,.,CASSLGGPDEQFF,TGTGCCAGCAGCCTAGGGGGACCAGATGAGCAGTTCTTC
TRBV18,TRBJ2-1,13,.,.,CASSPPQNNEQFF,TGTGCCAGCTCACCTCCCCAGAACAATGAGCAGTTCTTC
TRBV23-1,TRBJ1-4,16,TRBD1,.,CASSPKTGGRVEKLFF,TGCGCCAGCAGTCCAAAGACAGGGGGCCGGGTTGAAAAACTGTTTTTT
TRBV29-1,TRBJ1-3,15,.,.,CSVDTTGPPGNTIYF,TGCAGCGTTGATACTACAGGGCCACCTGGAAACACCATATATTTT
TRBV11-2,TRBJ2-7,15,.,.,CASSLYAGARDEQYF,TGTGCCAGCAGCTTATATGCAGGGGCGCGGGACGAGCAGTACTTC
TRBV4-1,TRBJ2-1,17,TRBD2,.,CASSQDRLAGKYNEQFF,TGCGCCAGCAGCCAAGACCGACTAGCGGGGAAATACAATGAGCAGTTCTTC
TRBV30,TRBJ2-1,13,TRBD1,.,CAWRKENRGEQFF,TGTGCCTGGAGAAAAGAAAACAGGGGTGAGCAGTTCTTC
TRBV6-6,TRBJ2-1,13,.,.,CASKGGSYNEQFF,TGTGCCAGCAAAGGCGGCTCCTACAATGAGCAGTTCTTC
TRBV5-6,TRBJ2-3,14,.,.,CASSLGADTDTQYF,TGTGCCAGCAGCTTGGGTGCGGACACAGATACGCAGTATTTT
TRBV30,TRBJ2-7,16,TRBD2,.,CAWSKDVSGGAYEQYF,TGTGCCTGGAGTAAGGATGTCAGCGGGGGGGCCTACGAGCAGTACTTC
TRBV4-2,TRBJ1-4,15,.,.,CASSQENQGNEKLFF,TGTGCCAGCAGCCAAGAAAACCAGGGAAATGAAAAACTGTTTTTT
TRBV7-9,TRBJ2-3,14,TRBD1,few,CASSETGSTDTQYF,TGTGCCAGCAGCGAGACAGGGAGTACAGATACGCAGTATTTT
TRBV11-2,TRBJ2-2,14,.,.,CASSLERVAGELFF,TGTGCCAGCAGCTTAGAACGGGTCGCCGGGGAGCTGTTTTTT
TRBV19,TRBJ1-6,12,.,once,CASRGPNSPLHF,TGTGCCAGCCGAGGGCCGAATTCACCCCTCCACTTT
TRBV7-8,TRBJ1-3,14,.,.,CASSLGGSGNTIYF,TGTGCCAGCAGCTTAGGAGGCTCTGGAAACACCATATATTTT
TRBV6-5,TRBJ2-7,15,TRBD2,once,CASSNLAGGPHEQYF,TGTGCCAGCAGTAATCTAGCGGGGGGGCCCCACGAGCAGTACTTC
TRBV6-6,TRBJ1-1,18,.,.,CASSHPVGGAMVNTEAFF,TGTGCCAGCAGTCACCCCGTCGGGGGGGCCATGGTGAACACTGAAGCTTTCTTT
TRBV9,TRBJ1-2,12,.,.,CASTLDSYGYTF,TGTGCCAGCACCCTGGACAGCTATGGCTACACCTTC
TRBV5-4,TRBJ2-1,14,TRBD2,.,CASSSSGGNNEQFF,TGTGCCAGCAGCTCTAGCGGGGGGAACAATGAGCAGTTCTTC
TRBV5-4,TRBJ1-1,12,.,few,CAAKGVNTEAFF,TGTGCCGCCAAGGGAGTGAACACTGAAGCTTTCTTT
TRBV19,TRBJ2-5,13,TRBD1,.,CASSVDRGDTQYF,TGTGCCAGTAGTGTGGACAGGGGCGATACCCAGTACTTC
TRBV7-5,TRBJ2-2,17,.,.,CVRSLGTSGRAFGELFF,TGTGTCAGAAGCTTAGGGACTAGCGGGAGGGCCTTTGGGGAGCTGTTTTTT
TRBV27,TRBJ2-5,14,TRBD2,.,CASSPRRGGETQYF,TGTGCCAGCAGTCCCCGGCGGGGAGGGGAGACCCAGTACTTC
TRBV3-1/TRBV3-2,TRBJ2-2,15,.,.,CASSPVPSGTGELFF,TGTGCCAGCAGCCCAGTCCCTAGTGGCACCGGGGAGCTGTTTTTT
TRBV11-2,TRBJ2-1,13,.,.,CASSPQPGGKEFF,TGTGCCAGCAGCCCCCAGCCTGGAGGGAAGGAGTTCTTC
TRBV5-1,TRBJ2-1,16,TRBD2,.,CASSGGLAHSLNEQFF,TGCGCCAGCAGCGGGGGACTAGCCCACAGTCTCAATGAGCAGTTCTTC
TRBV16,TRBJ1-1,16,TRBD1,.,CASSQSDRGLGTEAFF,TGTGCCAGCAGCCAATCGGACAGGGGACTTGGTACTGAAGCTTTCTTT
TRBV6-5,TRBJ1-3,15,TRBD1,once,CASSQKQGGGNTIYF,TGTGCCAGCAGTCAAAAACAGGGGGGTGGAAACACCATATATTTT
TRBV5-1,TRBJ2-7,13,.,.,CASSLDSGYEQYF,TGCGCCAGCAGCCTGGACTCCGGCTACGAGCAGTACTTC
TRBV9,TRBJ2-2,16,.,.,CASTRQGRVNTGELFF,TGTGCCAGCACCCGTCAGGGCAGGGTGAACACCGGGGAGCTGTTTTTT
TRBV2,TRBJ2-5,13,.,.,CASSVEAQETQYF,TGTGCCAGCAGTGTCGAGGCACAAGAGACCCAGTACTTC
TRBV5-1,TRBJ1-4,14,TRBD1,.,CASRRTGGNEKLFF,TGCGCCAGCCGCAGGACAGGGGGAAATGAAAAACTGTTTTTT
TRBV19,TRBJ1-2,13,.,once,CASNPGVDYGYTF,TGTGCCAGTAACCCGGGGGTCGACTATGGCTACACCTTC
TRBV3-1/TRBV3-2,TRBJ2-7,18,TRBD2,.,CASSLVPLTGGPTYEQYF,TGTGCCAGCAGCCTCGTTCCCCTGACGGGAGGGCCTACCTACGAGCAGTACTTC
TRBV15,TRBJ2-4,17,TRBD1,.,CATSREGTGGDKNIQYF,TGTGCCACCAGCAGAGAAGGGACAGGAGGTGACAAAAACATTCAGTACTTC
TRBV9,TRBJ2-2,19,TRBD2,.,CASSVGTSGRAYDAGELFF,TGTGCCAGCAGCGTAGGAACTAGCGGGAGGGCCTATGATGCCGGGGAGCTGTTTTTT
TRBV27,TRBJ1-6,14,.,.,CASSFSQGDGPLHF,TGTGCCAGCAGTTTTTCGCAGGGTGATGGACCCCTCCACTTT
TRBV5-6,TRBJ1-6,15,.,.,CASSPPGSYNSPLHF,TGTGCCAGCAGTCCTCCCGGGAGCTATAATTCACCCCTCCACTTT
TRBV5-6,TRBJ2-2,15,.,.,CASLGSESMTGELFF,TGTGCCAGTCTCGGTTCCGAGTCGATGACCGGGGAGCTGTTTTTT